This T cell receptor (beta chain) emerged from a study of CD8 T cells in ankylosing spondylitis. The CDR3 totals 13 residues. With 5 bases removed from V and 3 bases from J, the gap between germline ends came to 10 bases. CDR1 and CDR2 (germline): MGHRA, YSYEKL. TCRdb re-called the 5' RACE reads through MiXCR, storing one row per CDR3 protein. The table lists 200,000 to 300,000 distinct CDR3 sequences, more than 20% of them singletons, with approximately 0.61% in the top ten. This TCR derives from a male donor with ankylosing spondylitis or in good health (not recorded which). Sequenced sample: blood, either unsorted or a sorted T cell fraction (not recorded which). V usage is TRBV4-1 and J usage is TRBJ1-1; D is unresolved. CDR3 nucleotide sequence: TGCGCCAGCAGCTCACTGTGGGACACTGAAGCTTTCTTT. The encoded protein is CASSSLWDTEAFF.